The clone carrying this T cell receptor (beta chain) was observed once. Its antigen is not known. Synthetic TCR analog templates were spiked into each PCR. Clones were sequenced by immunoSEQ multiplex PCR, and TCRdb holds only the in-frame ones, with some missing. The sample consists of over 100,000 clones, 85% to 95% of them appearing once. CDR3 length equals 18 residues. V lost 0 bases to trimming and J lost 3 bases; unmatched junction nucleotides: 15. CDR1 is SGHNT and CDR2 is YYREEE in the germline V gene (reference sequence). The sample is drawn from a study of PD-L1 blockade in urothelial cancer. Study-wide background: Patients initiated atezolizumab in about 2014 at 1,200 mg intravenously every 3 weeks. Findings and limits, study-wide: Those with durable benefit had larger increases in tumor-associated blood clones at 3 weeks.

Indicated time point: peripheral blood 6 weeks after treatment start. Sequenced material: PBMCs, taken around atezolizumab (anti-PD-L1) treatment. The genes are TRBV5-4 and TRBJ2-7; 7 bases agree with TRBD1. This clonotype was sampled from a man in his 60s with urothelial cancer. Here the CDR3 DNA reads TGTGCCAGCAGCTTGGAAGTGACAGGGCAAAAAAAATTCTACGAGCAGTACTTC. Encoded protein: CASSLEVTGQKKFYEQYF.